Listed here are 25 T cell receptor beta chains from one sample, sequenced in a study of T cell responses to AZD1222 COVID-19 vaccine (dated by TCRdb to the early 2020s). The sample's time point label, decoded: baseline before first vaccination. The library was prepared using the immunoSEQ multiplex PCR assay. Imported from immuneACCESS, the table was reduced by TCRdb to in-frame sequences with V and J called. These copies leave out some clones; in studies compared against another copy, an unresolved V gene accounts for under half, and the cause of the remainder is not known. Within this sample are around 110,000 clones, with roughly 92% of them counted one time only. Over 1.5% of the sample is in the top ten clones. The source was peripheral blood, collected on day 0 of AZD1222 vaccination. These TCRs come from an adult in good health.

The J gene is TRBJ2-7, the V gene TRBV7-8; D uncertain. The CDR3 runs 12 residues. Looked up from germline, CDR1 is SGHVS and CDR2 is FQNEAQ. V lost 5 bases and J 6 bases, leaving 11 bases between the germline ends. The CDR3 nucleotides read TGTGCCAGCAGCCGTACCCCGGGCGAGCAGTACTTC. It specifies CASSRTPGEQYF. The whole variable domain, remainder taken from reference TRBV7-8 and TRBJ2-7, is GAGVSQSPRYKVAKRGQDVALRCDPISGHVSLFWYQQALGQGPEFLTYFQNEAQLDKSGLPSDRFFAERPEGSVSTLKIQRTQQEDSAVYLCASSRTPGEQYFGPGTRLTVT.

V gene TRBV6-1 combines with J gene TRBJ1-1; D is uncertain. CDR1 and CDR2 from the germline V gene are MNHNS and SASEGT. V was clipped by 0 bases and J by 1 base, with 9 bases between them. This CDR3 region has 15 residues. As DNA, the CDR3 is TGTGCCAGCAGTGAAGCAGGTAGGGCGAACACTGAAGCTTTCTTT. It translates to CASSEAGRANTEAFF.

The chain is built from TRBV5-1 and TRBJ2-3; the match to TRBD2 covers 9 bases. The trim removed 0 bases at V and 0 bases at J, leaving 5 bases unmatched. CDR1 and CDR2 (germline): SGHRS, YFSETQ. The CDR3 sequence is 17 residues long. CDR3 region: CASSLGSGSTSTDTQYF. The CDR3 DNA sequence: TGCGCCAGCAGCTTGGGTAGCGGGAGTACTAGCACAGATACGCAGTATTTT.

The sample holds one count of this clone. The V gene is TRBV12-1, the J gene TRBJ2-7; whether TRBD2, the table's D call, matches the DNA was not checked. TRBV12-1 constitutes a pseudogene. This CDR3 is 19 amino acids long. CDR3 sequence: CASTRRRLAGGPSSYEQYV. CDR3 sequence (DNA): TGTGCCAGCACCAGGAGGCGACTAGCGGGAGGCCCCAGCTCCTACGAGCAGTACGTC.

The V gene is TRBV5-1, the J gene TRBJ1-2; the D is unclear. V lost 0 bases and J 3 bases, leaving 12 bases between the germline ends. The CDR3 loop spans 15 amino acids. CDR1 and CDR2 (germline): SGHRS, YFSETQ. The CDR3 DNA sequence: TGCGCCAGCAGCTTGGTGTCAAAACGGGACTATGGCTACACCTTC. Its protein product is CASSLVSKRDYGYTF.

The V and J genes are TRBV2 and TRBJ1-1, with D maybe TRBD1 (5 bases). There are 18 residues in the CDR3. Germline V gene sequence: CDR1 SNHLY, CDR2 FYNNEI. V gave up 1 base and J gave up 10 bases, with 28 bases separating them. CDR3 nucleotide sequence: TGTGCCAGCAGTGAAGGAATTGGTGGGGGATCAGTTTCTTCGGGAGCTTTCTTT. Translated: CASSEGIGGGSVSSGAFF.

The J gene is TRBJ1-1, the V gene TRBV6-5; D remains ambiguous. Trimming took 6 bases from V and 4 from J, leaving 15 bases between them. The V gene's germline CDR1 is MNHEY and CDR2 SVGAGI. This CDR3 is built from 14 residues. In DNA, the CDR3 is TGTGCCAGCAGGCCCTGGACGGGTGGCACTGAAGCTTTCTTT. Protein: CASRPWTGGTEAFF.

The CDR3 sequence: CASSQVAGQGTEAFF. CDR3 sequence (DNA): TGTGCCAGCAGCCAAGTCGCGGGACAGGGGACTGAAGCTTTCTTT. This chain uses TRBV3-1 (or the pseudogene TRBV3-2) with TRBJ1-1; TRBD1 matches 10 bases. There are 15 residues in the CDR3. Per the germline V gene, CDR1 is LGHDT and CDR2 is YNNKEL (reference sequence). Trimming cost V 1 base and J 5 bases; bases outside gene matches: 4.

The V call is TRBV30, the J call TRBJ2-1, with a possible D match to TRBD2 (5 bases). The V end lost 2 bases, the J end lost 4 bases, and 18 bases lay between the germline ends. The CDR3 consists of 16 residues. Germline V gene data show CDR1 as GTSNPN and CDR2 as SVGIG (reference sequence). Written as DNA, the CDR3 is TGTGCCTGGAGTCCTGCCTACGGAGGCGGGTACAATGAGCAGTTCTTC. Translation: CAWSPAYGGGYNEQFF.

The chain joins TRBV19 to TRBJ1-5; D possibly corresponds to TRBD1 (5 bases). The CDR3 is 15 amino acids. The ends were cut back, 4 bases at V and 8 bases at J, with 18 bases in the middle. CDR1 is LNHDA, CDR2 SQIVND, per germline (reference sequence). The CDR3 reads CASSRAGFGGEPQHF. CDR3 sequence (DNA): TGTGCCAGTAGTAGGGCAGGGTTTGGGGGAGAGCCCCAGCATTTT.

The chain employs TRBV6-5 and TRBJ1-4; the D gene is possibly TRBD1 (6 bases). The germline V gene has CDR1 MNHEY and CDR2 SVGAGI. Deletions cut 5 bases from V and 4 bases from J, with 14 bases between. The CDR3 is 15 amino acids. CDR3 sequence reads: CASSRTGTLNEKLFF. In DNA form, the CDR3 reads TGTGCCAGCAGTCGAACAGGGACCCTTAATGAAAAACTGTTTTTT.

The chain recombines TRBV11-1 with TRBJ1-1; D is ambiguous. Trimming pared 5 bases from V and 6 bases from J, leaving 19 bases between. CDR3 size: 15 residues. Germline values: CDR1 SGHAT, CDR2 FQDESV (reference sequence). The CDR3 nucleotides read TGTGCCAGCAGCCCTTCGGTGGGTGTCGGAGCTGAAGCTTTCTTT. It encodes CASSPSVGVGAEAFF.

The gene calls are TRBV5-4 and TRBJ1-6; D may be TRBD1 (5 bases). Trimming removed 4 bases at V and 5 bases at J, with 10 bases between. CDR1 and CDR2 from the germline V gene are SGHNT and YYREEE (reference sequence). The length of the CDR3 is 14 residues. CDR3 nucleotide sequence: TGTGCCAGCAGCCAGGGACTGAATAATTCACCCCTCCACTTT. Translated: CASSQGLNNSPLHF. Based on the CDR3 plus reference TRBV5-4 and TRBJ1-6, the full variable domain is ETGVTQSPTHLIKTRGQQVTLRCSSQSGHNTVSWYQQALGQGPQFIFQYYREEENGRGNFPPRFSGLQFPNYSSELNVNALELDDSALYLCASSQGLNNSPLHFGNGTRLTVT.

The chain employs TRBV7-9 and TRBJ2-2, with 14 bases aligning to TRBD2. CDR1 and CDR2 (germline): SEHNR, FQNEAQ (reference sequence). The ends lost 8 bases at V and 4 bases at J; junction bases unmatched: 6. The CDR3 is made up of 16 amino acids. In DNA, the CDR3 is TGTGCCAGCGGAGGACTAGCGGGAGGAGGCACCGGGGAGCTGTTTTTT. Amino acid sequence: CASGGLAGGGTGELFF.

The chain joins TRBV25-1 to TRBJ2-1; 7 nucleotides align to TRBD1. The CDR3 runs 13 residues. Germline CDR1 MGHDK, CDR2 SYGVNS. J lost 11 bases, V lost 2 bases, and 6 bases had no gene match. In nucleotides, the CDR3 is TGTGCCAGCAGTGAAGGACAGGCGGACAAGCAGTTCTTC. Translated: CASSEGQADKQFF. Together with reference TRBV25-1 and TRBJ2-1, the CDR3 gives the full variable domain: EADIYQTPRYLVIGTGKKITLECSQTMGHDKMYWYQQDPGMELHLIHYSYGVNSTEKGDLSSESTVSRIRTEHFPLTLESARPSHTSQYLCASSEGQADKQFFGPGTRLTVL.

CDR3 DNA: TGTGCCAGCAGCCAAGAACCCTATGGCTACACCTTC. Protein product: CASSQEPYGYTF. The gene calls are TRBV3-1 (or the pseudogene TRBV3-2) and TRBJ1-2; D uncertain. V dropped 0 bases and J dropped 4 bases, with 3 bases sitting between them. CDR1 LGHDT and CDR2 YNNKEL come from the germline V gene (reference sequence). The CDR3 sequence is 12 residues long.

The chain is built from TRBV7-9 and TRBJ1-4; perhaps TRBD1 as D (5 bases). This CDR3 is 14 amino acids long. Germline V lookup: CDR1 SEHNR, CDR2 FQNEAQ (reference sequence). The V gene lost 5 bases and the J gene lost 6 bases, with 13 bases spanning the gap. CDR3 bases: TGTGCCAGCAGCCTGGGGACCTGGGATGAAAAACTGTTTTTT. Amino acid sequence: CASSLGTWDEKLFF. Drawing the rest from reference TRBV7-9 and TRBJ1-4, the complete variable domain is DTGVSQNPRHKITKRGQNVTFRCDPISEHNRLYWYRQTLGQGPEFLTYFQNEAQLEKSRLLSDRFSAERPKGSFSTLEIQRTEQGDSAMYLCASSLGTWDEKLFFGSGTQLSVL.

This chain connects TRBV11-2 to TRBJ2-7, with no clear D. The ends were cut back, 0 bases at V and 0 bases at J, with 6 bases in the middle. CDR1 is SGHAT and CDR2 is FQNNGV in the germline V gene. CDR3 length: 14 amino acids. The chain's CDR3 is CASSLDLPSYEQYF. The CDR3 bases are TGTGCCAGCAGCTTAGATCTCCCCTCCTACGAGCAGTACTTC. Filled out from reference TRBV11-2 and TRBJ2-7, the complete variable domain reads EAGVAQSPRYKIIEKRQSVAFWCNPISGHATLYWYQQILGQGPKLLIQFQNNGVVDDSQLPKDRFSAERLKGVDSTLKIQPAKLEDSAVYLCASSLDLPSYEQYFGPGTRLTVT.

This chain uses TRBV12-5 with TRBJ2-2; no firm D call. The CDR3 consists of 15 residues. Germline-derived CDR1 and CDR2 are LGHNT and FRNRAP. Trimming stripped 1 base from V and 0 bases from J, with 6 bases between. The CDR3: CASGLGTANTGELFF. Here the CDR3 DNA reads TGTGCTAGTGGTTTGGGGACGGCGAACACCGGGGAGCTGTTTTTT.

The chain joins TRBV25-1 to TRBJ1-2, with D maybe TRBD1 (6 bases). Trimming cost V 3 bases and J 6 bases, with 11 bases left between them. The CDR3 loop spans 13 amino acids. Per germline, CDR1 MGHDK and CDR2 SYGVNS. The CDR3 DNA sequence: TGTGCCAGCAGTGACGTGGCAGGGGATGGCTACACCTTC. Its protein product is CASSDVAGDGYTF.

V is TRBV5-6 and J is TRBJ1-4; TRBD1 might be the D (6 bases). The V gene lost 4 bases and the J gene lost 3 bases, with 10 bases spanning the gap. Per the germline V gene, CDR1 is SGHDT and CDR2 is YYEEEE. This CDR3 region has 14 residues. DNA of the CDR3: TGTGCCAGCAGCCAACAGGGATCTAATGAAAAACTGTTTTTT. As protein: CASSQQGSNEKLFF.

The CDR3 protein is CASSQEGFSWGYTF. The DNA for the CDR3 is TGTGCCAGCAGCCAAGAGGGCTTCTCCTGGGGCTACACCTTC. The chain joins TRBV3-1 (or the pseudogene TRBV3-2) to TRBJ1-2; D remains ambiguous. Trimming took off 0 bases at V and 8 bases at J, with 13 bases between the two ends. CDR1 is LGHDT and CDR2 is YNNKEL in the germline V gene (reference sequence). The CDR3 covers 14 residues.

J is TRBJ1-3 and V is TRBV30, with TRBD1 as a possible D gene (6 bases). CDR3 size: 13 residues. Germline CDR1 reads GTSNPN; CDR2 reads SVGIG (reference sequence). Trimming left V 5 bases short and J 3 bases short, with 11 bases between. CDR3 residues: CAWYGTFGNTIYF. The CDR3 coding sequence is TGTGCCTGGTACGGGACATTTGGAAACACCATATATTTT. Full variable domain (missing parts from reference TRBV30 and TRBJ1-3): SQTIHQWPATLVQPVGSPLSLECTVEGTSNPNLYWYRQAAGRGLQLLFYSVGIGQISSEVPQNLSASRPQDRQFILSSKKLLLSDSGFYLCAWYGTFGNTIYFGEGSWLTVV.

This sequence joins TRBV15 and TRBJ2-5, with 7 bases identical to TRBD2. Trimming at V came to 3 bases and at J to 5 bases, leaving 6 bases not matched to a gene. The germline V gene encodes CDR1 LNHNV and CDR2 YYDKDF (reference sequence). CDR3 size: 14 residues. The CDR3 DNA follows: TGTGCCACCAGCAGGGAGACTAGCTGGGAGACCCAGTACTTC. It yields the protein CATSRETSWETQYF.

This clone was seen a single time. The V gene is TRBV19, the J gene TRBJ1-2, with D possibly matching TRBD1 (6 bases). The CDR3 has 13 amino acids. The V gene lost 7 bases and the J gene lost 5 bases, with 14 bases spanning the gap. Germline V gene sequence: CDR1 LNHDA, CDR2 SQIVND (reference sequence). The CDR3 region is CASKQGWWYGYTF. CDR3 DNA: TGTGCCAGTAAGCAGGGGTGGTGGTATGGCTACACCTTC.